This TCR beta chain came from a study of vaccination and CD4 T cells after COVID-19. Study details: Researchers treated cells with overlapping spike peptides taken from SARS-CoV-2, HCoV-NL63, HCoV-OC43 and HCoV-229E. General study findings and limits: Convalescent patients displayed a median 86.3% of reactive clones emerging only post-vaccination.

Germline V gene lookup returns CDR1 SGHNT and CDR2 YYREEE (reference sequence). V shed 9 bases and J shed 4 bases, with 26 bases lying between them. This CDR3 is built from 17 residues. Points on this clonotype: Its cognate antigen is unknown.

Treatment specified: roughly 10-day PBMC culture with coronavirus spike peptide pools or control peptides (ViraFEST assay). Cultured CD4+ T-cell DNA underwent Oncomine TCR Beta short-read sequencing. TCRdb re-called the PCR reads with MiXCR, one entry per CDR3 protein. The top ten hold 6% of the sample, which has 22,000 or so distinct CDR3 sequences, nearly 55% seen once. This chain links TRBV5-4 with TRBJ2-1, with D possibly matching TRBD2 (5 bases). The clonotype originates from a human donor who had recovered from COVID-19. Sequenced sample: CD4+ T cells from blood, cultured in vitro. CDR3 nucleotide sequence: TGTGCCATCCCCCTTTTGGAGTCTAGCTTGGGGTACAATGAGCAGTTCTTC. Residues: CAIPLLESSLGYNEQFF. Using reference TRBV5-4 and TRBJ2-1 for the parts outside the CDR3, the full variable domain is ETGVTQSPTHLIKTRGQQVTLRCSSQSGHNTVSWYQQALGQGPQFIFQYYREEENGRGNFPPRFSGLQFPNYSSELNVNALELDDSALYLCAIPLLESSLGYNEQFFGPGTRLTVL.